The rows below give T cell receptor beta chains drawn from one sample of a study of identical twins. Using its own MiXCR run on the 5' RACE reads, TCRdb lists one record per CDR3 protein. The data contain 1.5 million to 2 million distinct CDR3 sequences, about 32% of them seen just once; the ten biggest clones take up about 0.25%. Sequenced input: cord blood. Receptors were obtained from a newborn girl in good health. Both conserved end residues are part of each CDR3. Each record gives: V gene, D gene, clone size, J gene, CDR3 length, CDR3 DNA, CDR3 protein. A D gene is named only where the DNA matches it firmly. Size is omitted from some rows. Given values are once, few, many or a class for expanded clones.

v_call: TRBV27
d_call: NA
clone_size: few
j_call: TRBJ2-7
cdr3_length: 13
cdr3_nt: TGTGCCAGCAGTACTCGCCGGGGGACCGAGCAGTACTTC
cdr3_aa: CASSTRRGTEQYF

v_call: TRBV11-2
d_call: TRBD1
clone_size: few
j_call: TRBJ2-7
cdr3_length: 16
cdr3_nt: TGTGCCAGCAGCTCCAGAGGGTGGGACAGGGCTTTCGAGCAGTACTTC
cdr3_aa: CASSSRGWDRAFEQYF

v_call: TRBV6-5
d_call: TRBD1
clone_size: NA
j_call: TRBJ2-7
cdr3_length: 14
cdr3_nt: TGTGCCAGCAGTTACGGGACAGGGACTGGGGAGCAGTACTTC
cdr3_aa: CASSYGTGTGEQYF

v_call: TRBV12-5
d_call: NA
clone_size: NA
j_call: TRBJ1-1
cdr3_length: 11
cdr3_nt: TGTGCTAGTGGTCCCCGAGATGAAGCTTTCTTT
cdr3_aa: CASGPRDEAFF

v_call: TRBV4-2
d_call: TRBD2
clone_size: NA
j_call: TRBJ2-7
cdr3_length: 19
cdr3_nt: TGTGCCAGCAGCCAAGTAAGTTCGGCTAGCGGGCGTAAATACAATGAGCAGTACTTC
cdr3_aa: CASSQVSSASGRKYNEQYF

v_call: TRBV12-3/TRBV12-4
d_call: NA
clone_size: NA
j_call: TRBJ1-1
cdr3_length: 19
cdr3_nt: TGTGCCAGCAGTTTAAGGTCCCGACGGCAAACGGGCAGGAACACTGAAGCTTTCTTT
cdr3_aa: CASSLRSRRQTGRNTEAFF

v_call: TRBV11-2
d_call: NA
clone_size: NA
j_call: TRBJ2-1
cdr3_length: 12
cdr3_nt: TGTGCCGGCAGCTTCCGGGGGAATGAGCAGTTCTTC
cdr3_aa: CAGSFRGNEQFF

v_call: TRBV27
d_call: NA
clone_size: NA
j_call: TRBJ1-2
cdr3_length: 16
cdr3_nt: TGTGCCAGCAGTCTCCGACAGGTAGCCGAGCCTTATGGCTACACCTTC
cdr3_aa: CASSLRQVAEPYGYTF

v_call: TRBV3-1
d_call: NA
clone_size: NA
j_call: TRBJ2-3
cdr3_length: 15
cdr3_nt: TGTGCCGGCAGCCAGTCACTACATTACACAGATACGCAGTATTTT
cdr3_aa: CAGSQSLHYTDTQYF

v_call: TRBV29-1
d_call: NA
clone_size: many
j_call: TRBJ2-5
cdr3_length: 13
cdr3_nt: TGCAGCGTTAGTTACAGGGTCGCAGAGACCCAGTACTTC
cdr3_aa: CSVSYRVAETQYF

v_call: TRBV6-1
d_call: TRBD1
clone_size: NA
j_call: TRBJ1-4
cdr3_length: 18
cdr3_nt: TGTGCCAGCAGTGAAGCCGGGACAGCCCATGCAACTAATGAAAAACTGTTTTTT
cdr3_aa: CASSEAGTAHATNEKLFF

v_call: TRBV19
d_call: NA
clone_size: NA
j_call: TRBJ2-1
cdr3_length: 10
cdr3_nt: TGTGCCAGTACAGGTTTTGAGCAGTTCTTC
cdr3_aa: CASTGFEQFF

v_call: TRBV6-6
d_call: TRBD2
clone_size: many
j_call: TRBJ2-5
cdr3_length: 15
cdr3_nt: TGTGCCAGCAGTAGAAAAGCGGGGGGTAAAGAGACCCAGTACTTC
cdr3_aa: CASSRKAGGKETQYF

v_call: TRBV4-1
d_call: TRBD2
clone_size: NA
j_call: TRBJ2-5
cdr3_length: 13
cdr3_nt: TGCGCCAGCAGCTCCGGACTTCGGGGGGAGCAGTACTTC
cdr3_aa: CASSSGLRGEQYF

v_call: TRBV10-3
d_call: NA
clone_size: many
j_call: TRBJ2-7
cdr3_length: 12
cdr3_nt: TGTGCCATCAGTGAACAGGGCTACGAGCAGTACTTC
cdr3_aa: CAISEQGYEQYF

v_call: TRBV10-3
d_call: NA
clone_size: once
j_call: TRBJ2-7
cdr3_length: 14
cdr3_nt: TGTGCCATCAGAAACCCGCCCGGGGGCTACGAGCAGTACTTC
cdr3_aa: CAIRNPPGGYEQYF

v_call: TRBV15
d_call: TRBD2
clone_size: NA
j_call: TRBJ2-5
cdr3_length: 15
cdr3_nt: TGTGCCACCAGCGGCTCTAGCGGGGGTAACAATGAGCAGTACTTC
cdr3_aa: CATSGSSGGNNEQYF

v_call: TRBV28
d_call: NA
clone_size: NA
j_call: TRBJ2-1
cdr3_length: 14
cdr3_nt: TGTGCCAGCAGTCGTCCAGGGGGGTTCTACGAGCAGTTCTTC
cdr3_aa: CASSRPGGFYEQFF